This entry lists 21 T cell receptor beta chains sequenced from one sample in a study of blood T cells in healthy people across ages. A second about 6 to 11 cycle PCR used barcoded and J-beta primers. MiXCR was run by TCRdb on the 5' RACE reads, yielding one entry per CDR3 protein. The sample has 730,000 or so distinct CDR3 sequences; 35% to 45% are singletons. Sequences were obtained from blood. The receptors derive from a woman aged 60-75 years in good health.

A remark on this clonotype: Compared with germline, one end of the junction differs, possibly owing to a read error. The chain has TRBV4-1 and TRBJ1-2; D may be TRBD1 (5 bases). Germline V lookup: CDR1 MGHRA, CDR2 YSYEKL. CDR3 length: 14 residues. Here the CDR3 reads CASSPEWGEYDYTF. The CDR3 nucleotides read TGCGCCAGCAGCCCAGAGTGGGGGGAGTATGACTACACCTTC.

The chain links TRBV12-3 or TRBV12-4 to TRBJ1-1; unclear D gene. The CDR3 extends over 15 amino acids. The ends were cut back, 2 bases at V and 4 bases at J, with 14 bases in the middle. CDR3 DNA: TGTGCCAGCAGTTTAAACGGGCCAGAGGGCACTGAAGCTTTCTTT. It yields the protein CASSLNGPEGTEAFF.

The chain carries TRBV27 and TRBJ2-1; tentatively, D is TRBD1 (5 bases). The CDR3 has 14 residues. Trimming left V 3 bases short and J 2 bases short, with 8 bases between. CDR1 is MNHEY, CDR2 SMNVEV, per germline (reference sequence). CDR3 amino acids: CASSFSRAYNEQFF. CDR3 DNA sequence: TGTGCCAGCAGTTTCTCCAGGGCCTACAATGAGCAGTTCTTC.

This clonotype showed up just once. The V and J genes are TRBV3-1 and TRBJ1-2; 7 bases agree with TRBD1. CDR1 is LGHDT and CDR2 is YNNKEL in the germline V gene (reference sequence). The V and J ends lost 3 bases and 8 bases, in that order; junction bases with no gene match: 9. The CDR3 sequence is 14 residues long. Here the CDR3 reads CASSHRDRDGGYTF. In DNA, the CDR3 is TGTGCCAGCAGCCACCGAGACAGGGATGGAGGCTACACCTTC.

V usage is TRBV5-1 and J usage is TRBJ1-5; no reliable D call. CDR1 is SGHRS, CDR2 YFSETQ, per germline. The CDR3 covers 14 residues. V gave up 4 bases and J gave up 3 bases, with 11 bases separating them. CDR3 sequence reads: CASSTDGPNQPQHF. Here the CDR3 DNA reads TGCGCCAGCAGCACAGACGGCCCCAATCAGCCCCAGCATTTT. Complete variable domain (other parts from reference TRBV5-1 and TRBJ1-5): KAGVTQTPRYLIKTRGQQVTLSCSPISGHRSVSWYQQTPGQGLQFLFEYFSETQRNKGNFPGRFSGRQFSNSRSEMNVSTLELGDSALYLCASSTDGPNQPQHFGDGTRLSIL.

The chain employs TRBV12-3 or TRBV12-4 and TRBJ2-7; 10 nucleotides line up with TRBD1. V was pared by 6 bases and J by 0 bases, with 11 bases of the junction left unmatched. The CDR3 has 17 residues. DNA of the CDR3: TGTGCCAGCAGCACCGGGGACAGGGGACGGGACTCCTACGAGCAGTACTTC. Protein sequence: CASSTGDRGRDSYEQYF.

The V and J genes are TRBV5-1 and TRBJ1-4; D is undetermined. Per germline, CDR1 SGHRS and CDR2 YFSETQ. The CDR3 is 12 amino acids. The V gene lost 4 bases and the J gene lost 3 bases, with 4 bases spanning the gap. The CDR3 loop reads CASSLSNEKLFF. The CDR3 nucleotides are TGCGCCAGCAGCCTGTCTAATGAAAAACTGTTTTTT.

CDR3 bases: TGTGCCATCCGTGAGACAGGGTCGCTGGCCAATGAGCAGTTCTTC. Its translation is CAIRETGSLANEQFF. V gene TRBV6-6 combines with J gene TRBJ2-1, with 7 bases matching TRBD1. Trimming at V came to 10 bases and at J to 6 bases, leaving 15 bases not matched to a gene. CDR3 size: 15 residues. CDR1 MNHNY and CDR2 SVGAGI come from the germline V gene (reference sequence).

The CDR3, as DNA: TGTGCCAGCAGCTTAACAGGACAGGGAGGGCAGTTCTTC. It codes for CASSLTGQGGQFF. The J gene is TRBJ2-1, the V gene TRBV7-2; 8 nucleotides match TRBD1. The CDR3 has 13 residues. The J segment lost 12 bases and the V segment lost 2 bases, leaving 6 bases of the junction unmatched. Germline-derived CDR1 and CDR2 are SGHTA and FQGNSA.

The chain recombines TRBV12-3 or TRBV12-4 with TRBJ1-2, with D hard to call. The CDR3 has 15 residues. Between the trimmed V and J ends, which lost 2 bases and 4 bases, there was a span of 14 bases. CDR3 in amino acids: CASSLSWTLSYGYTF. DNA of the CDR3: TGTGCCAGCAGTTTATCCTGGACGTTGAGCTATGGCTACACCTTC.

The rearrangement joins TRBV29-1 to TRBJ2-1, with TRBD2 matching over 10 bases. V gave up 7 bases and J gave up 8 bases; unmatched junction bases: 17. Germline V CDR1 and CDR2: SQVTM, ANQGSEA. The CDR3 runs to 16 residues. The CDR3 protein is CSGRFPPGLASYEQFF. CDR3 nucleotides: TGCAGCGGCAGATTCCCCCCGGGACTAGCGTCTTATGAGCAGTTCTTC.

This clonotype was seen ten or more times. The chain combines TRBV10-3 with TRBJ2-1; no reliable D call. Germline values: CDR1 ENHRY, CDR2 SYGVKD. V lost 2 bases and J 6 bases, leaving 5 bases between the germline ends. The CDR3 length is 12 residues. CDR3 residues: CAISENSNEQFF. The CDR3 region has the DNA TGTGCCATCAGTGAGAACAGCAATGAGCAGTTCTTC.

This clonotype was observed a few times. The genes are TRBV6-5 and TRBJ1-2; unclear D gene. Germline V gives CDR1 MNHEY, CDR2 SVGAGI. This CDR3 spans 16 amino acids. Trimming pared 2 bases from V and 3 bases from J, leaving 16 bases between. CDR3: CASSYGSDPGDYGYTF. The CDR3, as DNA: TGTGCCAGCAGTTACGGCAGTGACCCCGGGGACTATGGCTACACCTTC.

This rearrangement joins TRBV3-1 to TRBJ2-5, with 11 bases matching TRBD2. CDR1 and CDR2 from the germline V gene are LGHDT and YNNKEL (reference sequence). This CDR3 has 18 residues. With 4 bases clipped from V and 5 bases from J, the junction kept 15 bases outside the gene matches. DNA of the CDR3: TGTGCCAGCAGCCCTCAAGGGTTCCCTAGCGGGGGGAAGGAGACCCAGTACTTC. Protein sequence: CASSPQGFPSGGKETQYF.

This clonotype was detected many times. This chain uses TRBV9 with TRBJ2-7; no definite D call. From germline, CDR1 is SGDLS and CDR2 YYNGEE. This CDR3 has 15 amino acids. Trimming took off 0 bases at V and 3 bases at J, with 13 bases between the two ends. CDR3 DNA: TGTGCCAGCAGCGTAGCCGTAGGGCTAAACTACGAGCAGTACTTC. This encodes CASSVAVGLNYEQYF.

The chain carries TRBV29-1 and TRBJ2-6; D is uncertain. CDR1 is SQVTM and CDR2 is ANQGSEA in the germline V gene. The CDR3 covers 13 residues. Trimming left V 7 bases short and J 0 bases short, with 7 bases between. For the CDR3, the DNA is TGCAGCGCGATCGGCTCTGGGGCCAACGTCCTGACTTTC. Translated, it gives CSAIGSGANVLTF.

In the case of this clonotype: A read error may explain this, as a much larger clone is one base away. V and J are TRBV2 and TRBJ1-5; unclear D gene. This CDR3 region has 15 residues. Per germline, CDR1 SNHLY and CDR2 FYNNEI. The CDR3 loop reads CASNITLYSKQPQHF. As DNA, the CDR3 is TGTGCCAGCAATATTACTCTATATAGCAAGCAGCCCCAGCATTTT.

CDR3 DNA: TGTGCCAGCAGCTTAAGCGCGTATCGGCGGGGGGAATACAATGAGCAGTTCTTC. This sequence encodes CASSLSAYRRGEYNEQFF. This rearrangement joins TRBV4-2 to TRBJ2-1, with 8 bases lining up with TRBD2. Germline CDR1 reads LGHNA; CDR2 reads YNFKEQ. With V trimmed by 5 bases and J by 4 bases, 16 bases remained unmatched. This CDR3 has 18 residues.

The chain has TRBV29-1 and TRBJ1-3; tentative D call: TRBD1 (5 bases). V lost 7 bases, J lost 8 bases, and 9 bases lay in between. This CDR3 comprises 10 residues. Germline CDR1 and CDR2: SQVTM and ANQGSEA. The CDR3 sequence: CSAQGDTIYF. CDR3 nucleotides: TGCAGCGCCCAAGGGGACACCATATATTTT.

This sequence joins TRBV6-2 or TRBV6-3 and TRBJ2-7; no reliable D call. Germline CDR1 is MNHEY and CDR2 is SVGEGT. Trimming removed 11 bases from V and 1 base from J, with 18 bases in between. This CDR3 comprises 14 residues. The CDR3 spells CAPPWWAGSYEQYF. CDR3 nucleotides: TGTGCCCCACCCTGGTGGGCAGGTTCCTACGAGCAGTACTTC.

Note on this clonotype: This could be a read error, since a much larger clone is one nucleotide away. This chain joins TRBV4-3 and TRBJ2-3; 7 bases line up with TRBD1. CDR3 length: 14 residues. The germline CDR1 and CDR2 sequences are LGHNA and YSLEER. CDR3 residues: CARSRTGSTDTQYF. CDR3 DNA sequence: TGCGCCCGCAGCCGGACAGGAAGCACAGATACGCAGTATTTT.